Presented here are 11 T cell receptor beta chains from one specimen sequenced in a study of T cell responses to AZD1222 COVID-19 vaccine. Generated by immunoSEQ multiplex PCR, the TCRdb table keeps only in-frame clones and is missing some. Of under 150,000 clones in the sample, approximately 90% were seen once. The specimen comprised peripheral blood, sampled 28 days after the second AZD1222 dose. All receptors come from an adult who received the AZD1222 COVID-19 vaccine.

The rearrangement links TRBV19 to TRBJ2-2; D unresolved. Trimming shortened V by 5 bases and J by 1 base, and 11 bases separated the two germline ends. In germline, CDR1 is LNHDA, CDR2 SQIVND (reference sequence). The CDR3 consists of 15 residues. CDR3 loop: CASSFRQVNTGELFF. CDR3 in DNA: TGTGCCAGTAGTTTTCGTCAGGTGAACACCGGGGAGCTGTTTTTT.

This chain uses TRBV12-3 or TRBV12-4 with TRBJ1-1; D is undetermined. Trimming stripped 1 base from V and 6 bases from J, with 9 bases between. The CDR3 is made up of 13 amino acids. This CDR3 reads CASSLVGGSEAFF. CDR3 coding DNA: TGTGCCAGCAGTTTAGTGGGTGGTTCTGAAGCTTTCTTT.

This clone was recorded only once. J is TRBJ2-7 and V is TRBV18, with D hard to call. The CDR3 runs 15 residues. V was pared by 6 bases and J by 0 bases, with 15 bases between. CDR1 is KGHSH and CDR2 is LQKENI in the germline V gene. The CDR3 reads CASSAQALSSYEQYF. The DNA of the CDR3 is TGTGCCAGCTCCGCGCAGGCCCTCAGCTCCTACGAGCAGTACTTC.

This sequence joins TRBV19 and TRBJ2-2; D call uncertain. CDR3 length: 14 amino acids. With 6 bases removed from V and 0 bases from J, the gap between germline ends came to 8 bases. Germline CDR1 reads LNHDA; CDR2 reads SQIVND (reference sequence). The CDR3 loop reads CASRDRPNTGELFF. CDR3 DNA: TGTGCCAGTAGGGATAGACCGAACACCGGGGAGCTGTTTTTT.

The V gene is TRBV2, the J gene TRBJ2-1, with D perhaps TRBD2 (6 bases). This CDR3 is built from 13 residues. Germline V gene data show CDR1 as SNHLY and CDR2 as FYNNEI. Trimming pared 8 bases from V and 3 bases from J, leaving 11 bases between. CDR3 sequence: CASGAGDYNEQFF. The CDR3 coding sequence is TGTGCCAGCGGAGCGGGTGACTACAATGAGCAGTTCTTC. Full variable domain (rest looked up from reference TRBV2 and TRBJ2-1): EPEVTQTPSHQVTQMGQEVILRCVPISNHLYFYWYRQILGQKVEFLVSFYNNEISEKSEIFDDQFSVERPDGSNFTLKIRSTKLEDSAMYFCASGAGDYNEQFFGPGTRLTVL.

A single count supports this clone. J is TRBJ2-5 and V is TRBV3-1 (or the pseudogene TRBV3-2); D not resolved. In germline, CDR1 is LGHDT, CDR2 YNNKEL (reference sequence). CDR3 size: 15 residues. The V end was cut by 4 bases, the J end by 0 bases, with 12 bases between. The CDR3 DNA follows: TGTGCCAGCAGCCCCCCTTGGGCGTACCAAGAGACCCAGTACTTC. Translation: CASSPPWAYQETQYF.

This chain uses TRBV3-1 (or the pseudogene TRBV3-2) with TRBJ1-5; D not resolved. Germline V lookup: CDR1 LGHDT, CDR2 YNNKEL (reference sequence). The CDR3 loop spans 14 amino acids. V lost 1 base, J lost 1 base, and 5 bases lay in between. CDR3 bases: TGTGCCAGCAGCCAAGGCGGGAGCAATCAGCCCCAGCATTTT. This encodes CASSQGGSNQPQHF.

This sequence joins TRBV18 and TRBJ2-3; D is unclear. CDR1 and CDR2 from the germline V gene are KGHSH and LQKENI. The CDR3 loop spans 12 amino acids. Trimming pared 6 bases from V and 6 bases from J, leaving 10 bases between. The CDR3 nucleotides read TGTGCCAGCTCGACCGAACGCGATACGCAGTATTTT. Its protein is CASSTERDTQYF.

CDR3 protein: CASSIETGTSPLHF. CDR3 DNA: TGTGCCAGTAGTATCGAGACAGGGACCTCACCCCTCCACTTT. The chain couples TRBV19 to TRBJ1-6, with 7 bases fitting TRBD1. Germline V lookup: CDR1 LNHDA, CDR2 SQIVND (reference sequence). Trimming at V came to 3 bases and at J to 10 bases, leaving 6 bases not matched to a gene. The CDR3 extends over 14 amino acids.

CDR3 DNA sequence: TGTGCCAGCAGTCCGGACCACTCCCCGAGGTATGGCTACACCTTC. Translating it yields CASSPDHSPRYGYTF. The chain employs TRBV28 and TRBJ1-2, with unresolved D. The germline CDR1 and CDR2 sequences are MDHEN and SYDVKM. The CDR3 sequence is 15 residues long. V lost 5 bases and J 5 bases, leaving 18 bases between the germline ends.

In DNA form, the CDR3 reads TGCGCCAGCAGGGGGGTAATGAACACTGAAGCTTTCTTT. Translating it yields CASRGVMNTEAFF. The gene calls are TRBV5-1 and TRBJ1-1; tentative D call: TRBD1 (5 bases). The CDR3 length is 13 residues. V lost 5 bases and J lost 0, with 8 bases in between. Germline-derived CDR1 and CDR2 are SGHRS and YFSETQ.